The text below deals with one T cell receptor beta chain. Its antigen is currently unknown. The PCR contained 60 Vbeta and 13 Jbeta primers. Sequencing was performed with immunoSEQ multiplex PCR; in TCRdb, only in-frame clones are kept and a portion is missing. The sample has more than 90,000 clones; more than 70% are singletons. The data belong to a study of cytomegalovirus exposure and HLA in healthy donors. Notes on the study in general: A later analysis reportedly found fewer N-insertions in an Asian-associated ancestry cluster than the roughly 670-donor mean. Later analysis suggested links between common viral pathogens and several top significant clusters. Several V segments, TRBV6-2 and TRBV6-3 among them, could not be told apart and were dropped. Both high specificity and high sensitivity reportedly marked the classifier's diagnosis of cytomegalovirus status.

Unmatched junction bases numbered 8, after V lost 5 bases and J lost 2 bases. The germline V gene encodes CDR1 LGHNA and CDR2 YSLEER. This CDR3 is 16 amino acids long. The sequence was collected from a female donor in good health and CMV-seronegative. The rearrangement joins TRBV4-3 to TRBJ2-2; 7 nucleotides agree with TRBD2. The sequenced material came from PBMCs. CDR3 sequence (DNA): TGCGCCAGCAGCGCAGAACCGGGAGGAAACACCGGGGAGCTGTTTTTT. This translates into CASSAEPGGNTGELFF.